One and the same sample provided the 17 T cell receptor beta chains below, sequenced in a study of cytomegalovirus exposure and HLA in healthy donors. Vbeta (60) and Jbeta (13) primers were used in the PCR. This table comes from immunoSEQ multiplex PCR, and its TCRdb copy is limited to in-frame clones, with some not included. The sample holds some 200,000 clones. Source material: PBMCs. Receptors originate from a woman aged 18-29 years in good health and CMV-seropositive.

This chain connects TRBV6-5 to TRBJ2-3; 7 bases line up with TRBD2. Losses at the gene ends were 7 bases for V and 10 bases for J; bases not matched to a gene: 11. This CDR3 is built from 13 residues. CDR1 MNHEY and CDR2 SVGAGI come from the germline V gene. CDR3 in DNA: TGTGCCAGCAAGACGACTAGCCGGGAGTCGCAGTATTTT. Its protein is CASKTTSRESQYF.

The rearrangement links TRBV10-3 to TRBJ2-1, with 13 bases aligning to TRBD2. In germline, CDR1 is ENHRY, CDR2 SYGVKD. The CDR3 has 15 residues. V dropped 6 bases and J dropped 5; count of bases not matched to a gene: 4. The CDR3 DNA reads TGTGCCATCAGCGAGGGACTAGCGGGAAACAATGAGCAGTTCTTC. Encoded protein: CAISEGLAGNNEQFF.

J is TRBJ2-2 and V is TRBV5-3, with D possibly being TRBD2 (5 bases). TRBV5-3 is an ORF, and what it does is uncertain. Trimming removed 0 bases at V and 4 bases at J, with 19 bases between. The CDR3 runs 18 residues. As DNA, the CDR3 is TGTGCCAGAAGCTTGGAGGACTTCCAATACTCGAGCACCGGGGAGCTGTTTTTT. Its protein is CARSLEDFQYSSTGELFF.

The CDR3 region is CASIQTSGSREQYF. In DNA form, the CDR3 reads TGTGCCAGTATTCAGACTAGCGGGAGTAGGGAGCAGTACTTC. The V call is TRBV19, the J call TRBJ2-7; the match to TRBD2 covers 12 bases. V was clipped by 7 bases and J by 7 bases; unmatched bases: 8. The germline V gene has CDR1 LNHDA and CDR2 SQIVND (reference sequence). This CDR3 has 14 residues.

CDR3 coding DNA: TGCGCCAGCAGAGATAGGACTAGCGGGACCCTAATTGGCACAGATACGCAGTATTTT. Its protein is CASRDRTSGTLIGTDTQYF. The J gene is TRBJ2-3, the V gene TRBV10-1; 12 bases are shared with TRBD2. The CDR3 length is 19 residues. Looked up from germline, CDR1 is WNHNN and CDR2 is SYGVQD (reference sequence). V lost 6 bases, J lost 1 base, and 14 bases stayed unmatched.

This chain's CDR3 is CASRTTDREETQYF. The CDR3 DNA follows: TGTGCCAGCAGGACAACGGACAGGGAAGAGACCCAGTACTTC. This chain uses TRBV6-6 with TRBJ2-5, with TRBD1 matching 8 bases. The CDR3 extends over 14 amino acids. V was clipped by 6 bases and J by 3 bases; unmatched bases: 6. Looked up from germline, CDR1 is MNHNY and CDR2 is SVGAGI (reference sequence).

CDR3 nucleotide sequence: TGCGCCAGCAGGCGGGACAGTTCCCCCTACGAGCAGTACTTC. It yields the protein CASRRDSSPYEQYF. The gene calls are TRBV5-1 and TRBJ2-7; TRBD1 might be the D (7 bases). This CDR3 has 14 residues. Trimming left V 5 bases short and J 2 bases short, with 14 bases between. Germline CDR1 reads SGHRS; CDR2 reads YFSETQ.

The CDR3 sequence: CASSKGVSYEQYF. The CDR3 nucleotides read TGTGCCAGCAGCAAGGGGGTTTCCTACGAGCAGTACTTC. This chain links TRBV9 with TRBJ2-7, with D maybe TRBD1 (6 bases). V lost 4 bases, J lost 1 base, and 9 bases lay in between. CDR3 length equals 13 residues. Germline CDR1 SGDLS, CDR2 YYNGEE. Together with reference TRBV9 and TRBJ2-7, the CDR3 gives the full variable domain: DSGVTQTPKHLITATGQRVTLRCSPRSGDLSVYWYQQSLDQGLQFLIQYYNGEERAKGNILERFSAQQFPDLHSELNLSSLELGDSALYFCASSKGVSYEQYFGPGTRLTVT.

The J gene is TRBJ2-7, the V gene TRBV7-9; TRBD2 is a possible D gene (5 bases). CDR1 is SEHNR, CDR2 FQNEAQ, per germline (reference sequence). The CDR3 runs to 15 residues. The V and J ends lost 5 bases and 5 bases respectively, with 19 bases between them. The CDR3 DNA reads TGTGCCAGCAGCCCCTCGTTGGGGAGATCAGACGAGCAGTACTTC. This codes for CASSPSLGRSDEQYF.

The CDR3 sequence: CASSLGVQGQHYGYTF. CDR3 nucleotide sequence: TGCGCCAGCAGCTTGGGAGTCCAGGGGCAACACTATGGCTACACCTTC. The chain carries TRBV5-1 and TRBJ1-2, with D possibly TRBD1 on 6 matching bases. Germline V gene sequence: CDR1 SGHRS, CDR2 YFSETQ. V lost 0 bases to trimming and J lost 3 bases, with 15 bases between them. CDR3 length: 16 amino acids. The entire variable domain, with the rest obtained from reference TRBV5-1 and TRBJ1-2, is as follows: KAGVTQTPRYLIKTRGQQVTLSCSPISGHRSVSWYQQTPGQGLQFLFEYFSETQRNKGNFPGRFSGRQFSNSRSEMNVSTLELGDSALYLCASSLGVQGQHYGYTFGSGTRLTVV.

The chain combines TRBV30 with TRBJ1-2; possible D gene TRBD1, 5 bases. CDR1 and CDR2 (germline): GTSNPN, SVGIG (reference sequence). Trimming cost V 5 bases and J 2 bases, with 15 bases left between them. The CDR3 loop spans 14 amino acids. As DNA, the CDR3 is TGTGCCTGGCACGTTCGTGGGGCAAACTATGGCTACACCTTC. Its translation is CAWHVRGANYGYTF. The full variable domain, with the rest looked up from reference TRBV30 and TRBJ1-2, is SQTIHQWPATLVQPVGSPLSLECTVEGTSNPNLYWYRQAAGRGLQLLFYSVGIGQISSEVPQNLSASRPQDRQFILSSKKLLLSDSGFYLCAWHVRGANYGYTFGSGTRLTVV.

This chain joins TRBV5-6 and TRBJ2-3; 14 bases align to TRBD2. V lost 4 bases, J lost 5 bases, and 9 bases stayed unmatched. Germline CDR1 SGHDT, CDR2 YYEEEE. CDR3 length: 17 amino acids. The CDR3: CASSQTSGGVSGDTQYF. DNA for the CDR3: TGTGCCAGCAGCCAGACTAGCGGGGGGGTTTCGGGAGATACGCAGTATTTT.

This chain joins TRBV30 and TRBJ2-2; TRBD1 matches at 10 bases. With 5 bases clipped from V and 3 bases from J, the junction kept 0 bases outside the gene matches. From germline, CDR1 is GTSNPN and CDR2 SVGIG (reference sequence). CDR3 size: 13 residues. CDR3 DNA: TGTGCCTGGGGACAGGGGGACACCGGGGAGCTGTTTTTT. It codes for CAWGQGDTGELFF.

V and J are TRBV10-3 and TRBJ1-3; 11 bases map to TRBD1. The V gene's germline CDR1 is ENHRY and CDR2 SYGVKD. The CDR3 totals 15 residues. Germline trimming cut 1 base from V and 6 bases from J; bases unmatched to any gene: 2. The CDR3 DNA sequence: TGTGCCATCAGTGAGTTGGGACAGGGGGAAAACACCATATATTTT. This codes for CAISELGQGENTIYF.

The chain joins TRBV2 to TRBJ1-2; the D gene is possibly TRBD1 (5 bases). The CDR3 consists of 12 residues. Germline CDR1 reads SNHLY; CDR2 reads FYNNEI. V was cut by 6 bases and J by 3 bases, with 8 bases left in between. DNA for the CDR3: TGTGCCAGCAGGGAGGGGTACTATGGCTACACCTTC. Its translation is CASREGYYGYTF.

V usage is TRBV9 and J usage is TRBJ2-2; TRBD2 might be the D (7 bases). V was pared by 0 bases and J by 6 bases, with 12 bases between. Germline V CDR1 and CDR2: SGDLS, YYNGEE. This CDR3 contains 15 residues. CDR3 nucleotide sequence: TGTGCCAGCAGCGTAGAGGGGGGGAGGGCCGGGGAGCTGTTTTTT. Its translation is CASSVEGGRAGELFF. Full variable domain (missing parts from reference TRBV9 and TRBJ2-2): DSGVTQTPKHLITATGQRVTLRCSPRSGDLSVYWYQQSLDQGLQFLIQYYNGEERAKGNILERFSAQQFPDLHSELNLSSLELGDSALYFCASSVEGGRAGELFFGEGSRLTVL.

CDR3 amino acids: CASSERAGGIYGYTF. Here the CDR3 DNA reads TGTGCCAGCAGTGAAAGGGCAGGGGGGATCTATGGCTACACCTTC. The chain uses TRBV2 and TRBJ1-2, with 7 bases matching TRBD1. Germline V gene lookup returns CDR1 SNHLY and CDR2 FYNNEI. This CDR3 comprises 15 residues. J gave up 4 bases and V 2 bases, and 7 bases lay outside the gene matches.